This TCR beta chain stems from a study of blood T cell repertoires in COVID-19. Assay: immunoSEQ multiplex PCR; the TCRdb copy retains only in-frame clones and omits some. The profile shows about 210,000 clones, roughly 90% of them singletons. CDR3 length equals 14 residues. Germline CDR1 LNHNV, CDR2 YYDKDF (reference sequence). V was clipped by 0 bases and J by 5 bases; unmatched bases: 2. Sample: PBMCs or T cells enriched from blood (not recorded which). This clonotype was sampled from a man younger than 35 with acute COVID-19. The chain carries TRBV15 and TRBJ2-5; 8 nucleotides line up with TRBD2. The DNA of the CDR3 is TGTGCCACCAGCAGAGAGCGGGAGGTGGAGACCCAGTACTTC. This translates into CATSREREVETQYF.